This TCR beta chain derives from a study of cytomegalovirus exposure and HLA in healthy donors. This clone was seen only a few times. The CDR3 length is 18 residues. Germline loops: CDR1 SGHNT, CDR2 YYREEE (reference sequence). Trimming removed 1 base from V and 6 bases from J; junction bases left unmatched: 16. It was with 60 Vbeta and 13 Jbeta primers that the PCR ran. The table came from immunoSEQ multiplex PCR; TCRdb's copy has only in-frame clones and leaves some out. The sample lists 110,000 to 150,000 clones, 65% to 80% occurring once. The chain joins TRBV5-4 to TRBJ2-3; 8 bases agree with TRBD2. This receptor was taken from a male donor in good health and CMV-seronegative. The specimen was PBMCs. CDR3 nucleotide sequence: TGTGCCAGCAGCTTGACGATAACCGGGACTAGGAATTCGGATACGCAGTATTTT. Protein: CASSLTITGTRNSDTQYF.